Reported below is one T cell receptor (beta chain). As yet, its antigen is unknown. Using its own MiXCR run on the RT-PCR reads, TCRdb lists one record per CDR3 protein. The sample comprises 150,000 to 200,000 distinct CDR3 sequences, roughly 12% of which are singletons, and about 29% rests with the top ten. The data stem from a study of response to subunit inactivated influenza vaccine. Whole-study findings and limits: With each seasonal influenza vaccination, the authors suggested, few new T cells are recruited.

Trimming removed 4 bases at V and 1 base at J, with 11 bases between. The germline V gene encodes CDR1 DFQATT and CDR2 SNEGSKA (reference sequence). This CDR3 is built from 13 residues. The same specimen was also included in a second study, on T cells expressing NK-cell markers. That source reports: Synthesis of TCR beta cDNA relied on 5'RACE template switching carrying UMIs. Source material for TCR beta repertoires consisted of sorted CD3+CD56+NKG2C+, CD3+CD56+NKG2C- and CD3+CD56-NKG2C+ T cells. Of CD8+ T cells, 1.0-7.0% belonged to dominant NKG2C+ clonotypes in more than five donors. Similarly, these clonotypes led the CD3+CD56-NKG2C+ fraction as well in a handful of donors.

The chain has TRBV20-1 and TRBJ2-7; no clear D. The sequence derives from a man aged 45-65 years who received an inactivated influenza vaccine. The sequencing here drew on CD8+ T cells sorted from PBMCs, taken 11 to 12 days after vaccination. CDR3 in amino acids: CSAKESWSYEQYF. The DNA for the CDR3 is TGCAGTGCTAAAGAGAGTTGGTCCTACGAGCAGTACTTC.